A single sample gave rise to the 6 T cell receptor beta chains below, sequenced in a study of T cells after yellow fever vaccination (dated by TCRdb to between 2019 and 2020). The intended sense of this specimen's treatment or condition label: live attenuated yellow fever vaccine strain. Library preparation employed 5' RACE. TCRdb shows the sequencer as Illumina HiSeq 2500. In-frame beta chains were kept once TCRdb had trimmed the public reads at Q25 with fastp and called clones with MiXCR. Rows merge per CDR3 protein into single entries with the most common DNA and genes. For this sample the table gives about 630,000 distinct CDR3 sequences, of which over 9% were detected only once. The ten largest clones represent approximately 15% of the sample. The specimen was PBMCs, collected on the day of the yellow fever booster vaccination. These receptors were obtained from a man aged 25 to 40 who received the YFV17D yellow fever vaccine.

Only a few counts were recorded for this clonotype. One junction end disagrees with the germline gene, perhaps due to a read error. The CDR3 loop is CSARDPWTDTQYF. The CDR3 DNA reads as TGCAGTGCAAGAGATCCATGGACAGATACGCAGTATTTT. This sequence joins TRBV20-1 and TRBJ2-3; no clear D. The CDR3 is 13 amino acids. CDR1 is DFQATT, CDR2 SNEGSKA, per germline (reference sequence).

This clonotype appeared a few times. The chain combines TRBV20-1 with TRBJ2-7, with D perhaps matching TRBD2 (5 bases). The CDR3 contains 14 residues. With 5 bases removed from V and 3 bases from J, the gap between germline ends came to 17 bases. Germline V CDR1 and CDR2: DFQATT, SNEGSKA (reference sequence). The CDR3 DNA sequence: TGCAGTGCTTTCGGAGGTAGCGCTGACTACGAGCAGTACTTC. Its translation: CSAFGGSADYEQYF.

The rearrangement links TRBV6-1 to TRBJ1-3, with a tentative D call TRBD1 (6 bases). Germline V lookup: CDR1 MNHNS, CDR2 SASEGT. V was trimmed by 3 bases and J by 0 bases, leaving 9 bases between them. This CDR3 is built from 15 residues. The CDR3 loop reads CASSDTGSSGNTIYF. CDR3 bases: TGTGCCAGCAGTGACACAGGGTCCTCTGGAAACACCATATATTTT.

This chain joins TRBV27 and TRBJ2-7; D tentatively reads TRBD1 or TRBD2 (5 bases each). V was clipped by 5 bases and J by 7 bases, with 15 bases between them. Germline loops: CDR1 MNHEY, CDR2 SMNVEV (reference sequence). CDR3 size: 13 residues. The DNA for the CDR3 is TGTGCCAGCAGTCCCCCCGGGACGGGAGAGCAGTACTTC. Protein sequence: CASSPPGTGEQYF.

The V and J genes are TRBV5-1 and TRBJ2-2; 10 nucleotides agree with TRBD1. Germline V CDR1 and CDR2: SGHRS, YFSETQ. The J segment lost 4 bases and the V segment lost 4 bases, leaving 4 bases of the junction unmatched. The CDR3 has 15 residues. This CDR3 is CASSRTGGFTGELFF. The CDR3, as DNA: TGCGCCAGCAGCCGGACAGGGGGGTTCACCGGGGAGCTGTTTTTT. The whole variable domain, filled in from reference TRBV5-1 and TRBJ2-2, reads KAGVTQTPRYLIKTRGQQVTLSCSPISGHRSVSWYQQTPGQGLQFLFEYFSETQRNKGNFPGRFSGRQFSNSRSEMNVSTLELGDSALYLCASSRTGGFTGELFFGEGSRLTVL.

This clonotype came up a few times. The genes are TRBV4-3 and TRBJ1-1; 8 nucleotides align to TRBD1. The V segment lost 3 bases and the J segment 3 bases; nucleotides outside the gene matches: 6. This CDR3 is built from 15 residues. In germline, CDR1 is LGHNA, CDR2 YSLEER. CDR3 in amino acids: CASSHADRDDTEAFF. As DNA, the CDR3 is TGCGCCAGCAGCCACGCGGACAGGGACGACACTGAAGCTTTCTTT.